One and the same sample provided the 21 T cell receptor beta chains below, sequenced in a study of cytomegalovirus exposure and HLA in healthy donors. With 60 Vbeta and 13 Jbeta primers, the PCR was carried out. Data came from immunoSEQ multiplex PCR; TCRdb stores just in-frame clones and leaves some out. Among about 120,000 clones listed, about 72% were seen once. Sequenced: PBMCs. The source is a female donor in good health and CMV-seronegative.

This clone was detected many times. V usage is TRBV28 and J usage is TRBJ2-1; 10 nucleotides align to TRBD2. The V gene end was trimmed by 5 bases and the J gene end by 9 bases; junction bases not matched to a gene: 16. The CDR3 runs to 17 residues. Looked up from germline, CDR1 is MDHEN and CDR2 is SYDVKM. The CDR3 region is CASSPNAGLAGVGEQFF. The CDR3 DNA is TGTGCCAGCAGTCCCAATGCGGGGCTAGCGGGAGTAGGTGAGCAGTTCTTC.

The rearrangement uses TRBV28 and TRBJ1-5; the D is unclear. CDR1 is MDHEN and CDR2 is SYDVKM in the germline V gene. Trimming pared 3 bases from V and 7 bases from J, leaving 7 bases between. This CDR3 spans 12 amino acids. The CDR3 reads CASSLILQPQHF. The DNA for the CDR3 is TGTGCCAGCAGTTTGATCCTACAGCCCCAGCATTTT. The full variable domain, its missing parts supplied by reference TRBV28 and TRBJ1-5, is DVKVTQSSRYLVKRTGEKVFLECVQDMDHENMFWYRQDPGLGLRLIYFSYDVKMKEKGDIPEGYSVSREKKERFSLILESASTNQTSMYLCASSLILQPQHFGDGTRLSIL.

This clone has only one observation. This sequence joins TRBV6-5 and TRBJ1-2; D is perhaps TRBD1 (6 bases). Germline lookup yields CDR1 MNHEY and CDR2 SVGAGI. The germline V and J ends were trimmed by 6 bases and 5 bases, with 16 bases remaining between them. The CDR3 has 14 amino acids. The CDR3 DNA is TGTGCCAGCAGAATGGGCTCGGACAGTTATGGCTACACCTTC. Translation: CASRMGSDSYGYTF.

This CDR3 reads CASSQGLAGASYNEQFF. CDR3 sequence (DNA): TGTGCCAGCAGCCAAGGACTAGCGGGGGCCTCCTACAATGAGCAGTTCTTC. The gene calls are TRBV7-9 and TRBJ2-1; 13 bases match TRBD2. This CDR3 is built from 17 residues. The J segment lost 0 bases and the V segment lost 5 bases, leaving 4 bases of the junction unmatched. The germline V gene encodes CDR1 SEHNR and CDR2 FQNEAQ (reference sequence). Full variable domain (rest looked up from reference TRBV7-9 and TRBJ2-1): DTGVSQNPRHKITKRGQNVTFRCDPISEHNRLYWYRQTLGQGPEFLTYFQNEAQLEKSRLLSDRFSAERPKGSFSTLEIQRTEQGDSAMYLCASSQGLAGASYNEQFFGPGTRLTVL.

The rearrangement uses TRBV28 and TRBJ2-1; 7 nucleotides agree with TRBD2. Germline trimming cut 2 bases from V and 14 bases from J; bases unmatched to any gene: 9. Germline-derived CDR1 and CDR2 are MDHEN and SYDVKM. This CDR3 is 13 amino acids long. CDR3 sequence (DNA): TGTGCCAGCAGTTTAGGGGGGGAGAGGTCGAAGTTCTTC. Protein sequence: CASSLGGERSKFF.

This clone was found once. The genes are TRBV28 and TRBJ1-4; TRBD1 aligns across 8 bases. J lost 8 bases, V lost 5 bases, and 4 bases had no gene match. This CDR3 region has 13 residues. CDR1 is MDHEN and CDR2 is SYDVKM in the germline V gene. This CDR3 is CASSGQGREKLFF. The CDR3 DNA sequence: TGTGCCAGCAGTGGACAGGGTCGGGAAAAACTGTTTTTT.

V and J are TRBV5-1 and TRBJ2-7; TRBD2 is a possible D gene (5 bases). The length of the CDR3 is 16 residues. The V and J ends lost 0 bases and 5 bases respectively, with 18 bases between them. Germline V gene lookup returns CDR1 SGHRS and CDR2 YFSETQ. CDR3 nucleotides: TGCGCCAGCAGCTTGGATGCACACTCCGGGGTCGACGAGCAGTACTTC. Translating gives CASSLDAHSGVDEQYF.

A word on this clone: One junction end disagrees with the germline gene, perhaps due to a read error. The chain uses TRBV7-7 and TRBJ1-1; possible D gene TRBD1, 6 bases. CDR3 length equals 16 residues. Germline V lookup: CDR1 SSHAT, CDR2 FNYEAQ (reference sequence). The DNA for the CDR3 is TGTGCTAGCAGCTTGGGGGGGGGCGGTCGAACCACTGAAGCTTTCTTT. Translated, it gives CASSLGGGGRTTEAFF.

This clone was recorded only once. This chain links TRBV5-1 with TRBJ1-1; D perhaps matches TRBD1 (5 bases). Germline CDR1 is SGHRS and CDR2 is YFSETQ. The V end was cut by 4 bases, the J end by 0 bases, with 22 bases between. This CDR3 has 18 amino acids. CDR3 amino acids: CASSLDFDRISMNTEAFF. In DNA, the CDR3 is TGCGCCAGCAGCCTCGACTTTGACAGAATTTCCATGAACACTGAAGCTTTCTTT. The entire variable domain, with the rest obtained from reference TRBV5-1 and TRBJ1-1, is as follows: KAGVTQTPRYLIKTRGQQVTLSCSPISGHRSVSWYQQTPGQGLQFLFEYFSETQRNKGNFPGRFSGRQFSNSRSEMNVSTLELGDSALYLCASSLDFDRISMNTEAFFGQGTRLTVV.

A few counts support this clone. The chain carries TRBV18 and TRBJ2-2, with 8 nucleotides matching TRBD1. There are 15 residues in the CDR3. Germline assignment: CDR1 KGHSH and CDR2 LQKENI. Germline trimming cut 1 base from V and 6 bases from J; bases unmatched to any gene: 4. Here the CDR3 DNA reads TGTGCCAGCTCACCACGGACAGGGAATGCCGGGGAGCTGTTTTTT. Residues: CASSPRTGNAGELFF.

The rearrangement uses TRBV7-9 and TRBJ2-5; 9 bases align to TRBD1. The closer fit of TRBJ2-7 to the DNA end suggests the J call may be wrong. Germline V gene lookup returns CDR1 SEHNR and CDR2 FQNEAQ (reference sequence). The CDR3 extends over 15 amino acids. The CDR3 loop is CASSLSGQGDYEQYF. For the CDR3, the DNA is TGTGCCAGCAGCCTCTCGGGACAGGGAGACTACGAGCAGTACTTC.

This clone has just one count. The chain joins TRBV4-3 to TRBJ2-6; D is possibly TRBD1 (6 bases). From germline, CDR1 is LGHNA and CDR2 YSLEER. The CDR3 runs 16 residues. Trimming pared 2 bases from V and 5 bases from J, leaving 13 bases between. CDR3 in DNA: TGCGCCAGCAGCCAATACGACAGGAGGTGGGCCAACGTCCTGACTTTC. Amino acids: CASSQYDRRWANVLTF.

The rearrangement links TRBV28 to TRBJ2-5, with 13 bases matching TRBD2. CDR1 MDHEN and CDR2 SYDVKM come from the germline V gene. CDR3 length: 17 residues. V dropped 5 bases and J dropped 5; count of bases not matched to a gene: 11. The CDR3 coding sequence is TGTGCCAGCAGTCCTGGGGTACTAGCGGGAGGGCCGGAGACCCAGTACTTC. As protein: CASSPGVLAGGPETQYF.

The gene calls are TRBV5-4 and TRBJ2-1; TRBD2 aligns across 7 bases. This CDR3 has 16 residues. V was clipped by 0 bases and J by 4 bases; unmatched bases: 7. Germline V gives CDR1 SGHNT, CDR2 YYREEE (reference sequence). CDR3 in DNA: TGTGCCAGCAGCTTGGAACGGCTTAGCGGGTACAATGAGCAGTTCTTC. The encoded protein is CASSLERLSGYNEQFF. The full variable domain, with the rest looked up from reference TRBV5-4 and TRBJ2-1, is ETGVTQSPTHLIKTRGQQVTLRCSSQSGHNTVSWYQQALGQGPQFIFQYYREEENGRGNFPPRFSGLQFPNYSSELNVNALELDDSALYLCASSLERLSGYNEQFFGPGTRLTVL.

The V call is TRBV5-8, the J call TRBJ1-5; 10 bases are a match to TRBD1. V gave up 3 bases and J gave up 5 bases; unmatched junction bases: 5. This CDR3 is 15 amino acids long. Germline CDR1 reads SGHTS; CDR2 reads YDEGEE. CDR3 DNA: TGTGCCAGCAGCTCCGCCGGGACAGGGGATCAGCCCCAGCATTTT. It specifies CASSSAGTGDQPQHF. The entire variable domain, with the rest obtained from reference TRBV5-8 and TRBJ1-5, is as follows: EAGVTQSPTHLIKTRGQQATLRCSPISGHTSVYWYQQALGLGLQFLLWYDEGEERNRGNFPPRFSGRQFPNYSSELNVNALELEDSALYLCASSSAGTGDQPQHFGDGTRLSIL.

The chain uses TRBV18 and TRBJ1-5, with D perhaps matching TRBD1 (5 bases). The germline V gene encodes CDR1 KGHSH and CDR2 LQKENI. The CDR3 sequence is 14 residues long. Between the trimmed V and J ends, which lost 4 bases and 0 bases, there was a span of 7 bases. CDR3 nucleotide sequence: TGTGCCAGCTCACGAGACAGTAGCAATCAGCCCCAGCATTTT. Residues: CASSRDSSNQPQHF. The full variable domain, completed using reference TRBV18 and TRBJ1-5, is NAGVMQNPRHLVRRRGQEARLRCSPMKGHSHVYWYRQLPEEGLKFMVYLQKENIIDESGMPKERFSAEFPKEGPSILRIQQVVRGDSAAYFCASSRDSSNQPQHFGDGTRLSIL.

The rearrangement joins TRBV28 to TRBJ2-5, with D perhaps TRBD2 (5 bases). CDR3 length: 14 residues. CDR1 and CDR2 (germline): MDHEN, SYDVKM. The V gene lost 6 bases and the J gene lost 3 bases, with 14 bases spanning the gap. This CDR3 reads CASRTRTEEETQYF. In nucleotides, the CDR3 is TGTGCCAGCAGAACACGGACGGAGGAAGAGACCCAGTACTTC.

In this sample, this clone turned up once. The chain joins TRBV29-1 to TRBJ2-7, with 11 bases identical to TRBD1. There are 13 residues in the CDR3. Trimming at V came to 5 bases and at J to 2 bases, leaving 2 bases not matched to a gene. Germline loops: CDR1 SQVTM, CDR2 ANQGSEA. The CDR3 protein is CSVTGQGAYEQYF. The CDR3 coding sequence is TGCAGCGTTACGGGACAGGGGGCCTACGAGCAGTACTTC.

The rearrangement joins TRBV4-2 to TRBJ2-1; 9 nucleotides agree with TRBD2. The V and J ends lost 0 bases and 4 bases, in that order; junction bases with no gene match: 13. The CDR3 length is 19 residues. Germline V gene data show CDR1 as LGHNA and CDR2 as YNFKEQ. The DNA of the CDR3 is TGTGCCAGCAGCCAAGATCTGTTCAAAGGGACTAGCATTTACAATGAGCAGTTCTTC. It is translated as CASSQDLFKGTSIYNEQFF.

There are a few counts of this clone. This chain uses TRBV5-5 with TRBJ1-1, with a weak D call TRBD1 (5 bases). The CDR3 totals 13 residues. Looked up from germline, CDR1 is SGHKS and CDR2 is YYEKEE (reference sequence). The V and J ends lost 4 bases and 3 bases respectively, with 10 bases between them. The CDR3 loop reads CASSIGQYTEAFF. CDR3 DNA sequence: TGTGCCAGCAGCATCGGACAATACACTGAAGCTTTCTTT.

Remarks on this clone: The germline gene is not matched at one end of the junction; a read error may be the cause. Other DNA sequences from this sample encode an identical CDR3 as well. This chain connects TRBV27 to TRBJ2-2; perhaps TRBD2 as D (6 bases). Germline assignment: CDR1 MNHEY and CDR2 SMNVEV (reference sequence). The CDR3 length is 16 residues. CDR3 in amino acids: CASRGDLARNTGELFF. CDR3 in DNA: TGTGCCAGCAGAGGGGACCTAGCGCGGAACACCGGGGAGTTGTTTTTT.